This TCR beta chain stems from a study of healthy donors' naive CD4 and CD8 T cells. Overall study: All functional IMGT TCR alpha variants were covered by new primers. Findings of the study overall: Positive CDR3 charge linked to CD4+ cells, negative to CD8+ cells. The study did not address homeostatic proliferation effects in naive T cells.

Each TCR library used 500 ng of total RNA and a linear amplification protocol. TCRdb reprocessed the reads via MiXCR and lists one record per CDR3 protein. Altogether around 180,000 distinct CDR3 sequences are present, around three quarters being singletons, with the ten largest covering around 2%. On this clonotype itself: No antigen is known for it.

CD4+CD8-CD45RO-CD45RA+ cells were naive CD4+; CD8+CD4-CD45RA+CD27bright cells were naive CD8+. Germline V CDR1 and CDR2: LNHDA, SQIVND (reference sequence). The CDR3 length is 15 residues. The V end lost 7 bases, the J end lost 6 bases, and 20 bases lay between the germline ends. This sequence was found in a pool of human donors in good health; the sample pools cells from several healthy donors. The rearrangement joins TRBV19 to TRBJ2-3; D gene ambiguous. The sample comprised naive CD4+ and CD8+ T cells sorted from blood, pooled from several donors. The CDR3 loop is CASTAGLRIGDTQYF. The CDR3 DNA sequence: TGTGCCAGTACCGCTGGTCTGCGGATTGGGGATACGCAGTATTTT.